This note documents a single TCR beta chain sequence. The antigen this receptor binds is unknown. The record has no base qualities; no much larger clone is one base away. Library prep was done by the immunoSEQ multiplex PCR assay. The source is immuneACCESS, and TCRdb retained only in-frame sequences with V and J called. Part of the clones is not carried over; for the studies checked, unresolved V genes explain less than half of this, and the remainder is unexplained. This sample gives about 170,000 clones in total; 80% to 95% of them show up just once. Of the sample, approximately 4% falls within the top ten clones. The data derive from a study of control samples from healthy donors and cancer patients (TCRdb year 2020). The CDR3 covers 13 residues, taking in both the cysteine and the phenylalanine. Of all the DNA, just the CDR3 is kept, 39 bases in frame from base 1. The germline V gene encodes CDR1 GTSNPN and CDR2 SVGIG (reference sequence). Cut back by 0 bases and 8 bases, the V and J ends lie 10 bases apart.

The specimen sequenced was blood. This chain joins TRBV30 to TRBJ1-4; the D gene lacks a confident call. This TCR was recovered from a woman aged 55-70 years in good health. The bases read TGTGCCTGGAGTGTGGTCCAGCGGGAAAAACTGTTTTTT. This is translated as CAWSVVQREKLFF.